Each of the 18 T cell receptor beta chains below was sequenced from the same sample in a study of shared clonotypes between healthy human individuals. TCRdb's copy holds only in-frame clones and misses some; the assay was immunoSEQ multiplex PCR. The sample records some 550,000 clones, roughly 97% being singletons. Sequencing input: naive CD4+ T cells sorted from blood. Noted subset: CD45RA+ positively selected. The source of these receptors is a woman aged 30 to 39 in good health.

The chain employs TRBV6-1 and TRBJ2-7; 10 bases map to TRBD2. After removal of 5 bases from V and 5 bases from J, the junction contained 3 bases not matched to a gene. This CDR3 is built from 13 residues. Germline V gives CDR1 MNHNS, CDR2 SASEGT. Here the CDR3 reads CASSTGLANEQYF. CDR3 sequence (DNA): TGTGCCAGCAGTACGGGACTAGCGAACGAGCAGTACTTC.

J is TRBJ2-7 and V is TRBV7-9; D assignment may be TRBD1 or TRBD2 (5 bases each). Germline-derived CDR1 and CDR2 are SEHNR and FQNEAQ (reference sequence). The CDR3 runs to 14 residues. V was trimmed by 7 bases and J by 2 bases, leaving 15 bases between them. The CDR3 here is CASNTGALTYEQYF. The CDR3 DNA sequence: TGTGCCAGCAATACCGGGGCCCTGACCTACGAGCAGTACTTC. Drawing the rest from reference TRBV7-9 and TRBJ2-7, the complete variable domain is DTGVSQNPRHKITKRGQNVTFRCDPISEHNRLYWYRQTLGQGPEFLTYFQNEAQLEKSRLLSDRFSAERPKGSFSTLEIQRTEQGDSAMYLCASNTGALTYEQYFGPGTRLTVT.

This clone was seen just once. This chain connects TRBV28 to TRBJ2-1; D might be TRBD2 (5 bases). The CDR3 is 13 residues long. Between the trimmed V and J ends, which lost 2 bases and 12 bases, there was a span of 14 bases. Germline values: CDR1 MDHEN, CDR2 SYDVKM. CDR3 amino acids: CASSLDLISGQFF. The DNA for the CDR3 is TGTGCCAGCAGTTTAGACTTGATCAGCGGGCAGTTCTTC.

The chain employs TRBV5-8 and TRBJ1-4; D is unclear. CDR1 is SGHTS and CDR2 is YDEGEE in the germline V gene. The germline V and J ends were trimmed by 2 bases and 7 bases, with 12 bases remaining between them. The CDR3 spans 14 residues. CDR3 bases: TGTGCCAGCAGCTTTGTATCGGGGAGTGAAAAACTGTTTTTT. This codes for CASSFVSGSEKLFF.

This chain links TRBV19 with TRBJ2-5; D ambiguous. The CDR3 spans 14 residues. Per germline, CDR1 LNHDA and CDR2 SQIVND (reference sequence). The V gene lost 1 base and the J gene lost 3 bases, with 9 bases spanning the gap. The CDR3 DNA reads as TGTGCCAGTAGTATAGTTCACAGAGAAGAGACCCAGTACTTC. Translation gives CASSIVHREETQYF.

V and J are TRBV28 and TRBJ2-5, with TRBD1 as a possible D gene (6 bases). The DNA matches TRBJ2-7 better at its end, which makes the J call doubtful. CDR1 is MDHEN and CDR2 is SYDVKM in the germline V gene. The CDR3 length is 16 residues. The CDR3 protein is CASIRVGGDFTHEQYF. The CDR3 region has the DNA TGTGCCAGCATCCGGGTAGGGGGAGACTTCACCCACGAGCAGTACTTC.

The CDR3 DNA reads TGTGCCAGCAGTTTCGAGCGGGATAGCGGGGAGCTGTTTTTT. Its protein is CASSFERDSGELFF. The chain combines TRBV27 with TRBJ2-2, with TRBD2 matching over 7 bases. Germline CDR1 reads MNHEY; CDR2 reads SMNVEV (reference sequence). The ends lost 3 bases at V and 7 bases at J; junction bases unmatched: 5. CDR3 length: 14 residues.

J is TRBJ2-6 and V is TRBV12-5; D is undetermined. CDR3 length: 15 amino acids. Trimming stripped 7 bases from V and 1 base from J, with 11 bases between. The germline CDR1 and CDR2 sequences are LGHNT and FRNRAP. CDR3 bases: TGTGCTAGTGCCCAATCCGGTTCTGGGGCCAACGTCCTGACTTTC. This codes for CASAQSGSGANVLTF.

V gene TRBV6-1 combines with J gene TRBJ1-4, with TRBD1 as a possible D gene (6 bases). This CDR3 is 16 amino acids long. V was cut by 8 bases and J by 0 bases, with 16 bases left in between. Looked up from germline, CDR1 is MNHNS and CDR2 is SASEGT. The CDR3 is CASGGEGVTTNEKLFF. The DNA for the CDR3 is TGTGCCAGCGGTGGAGAGGGGGTAACAACTAATGAAAAACTGTTTTTT.

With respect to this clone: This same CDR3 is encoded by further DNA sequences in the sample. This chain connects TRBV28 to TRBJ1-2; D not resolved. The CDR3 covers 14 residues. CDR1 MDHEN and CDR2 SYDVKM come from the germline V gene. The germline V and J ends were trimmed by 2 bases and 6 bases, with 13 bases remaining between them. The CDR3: CASSLVSIGHGYTF. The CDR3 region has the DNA TGTGCCAGCAGTTTAGTCTCTATCGGCCATGGCTACACCTTC.

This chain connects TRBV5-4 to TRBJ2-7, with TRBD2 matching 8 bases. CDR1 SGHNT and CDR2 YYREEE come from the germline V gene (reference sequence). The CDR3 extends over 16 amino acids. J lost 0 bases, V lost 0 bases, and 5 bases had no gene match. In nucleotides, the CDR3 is TGTGCCAGCAGCTTGGGGGCGGGAGGCAGCTCCTACGAGCAGTACTTC. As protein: CASSLGAGGSSYEQYF. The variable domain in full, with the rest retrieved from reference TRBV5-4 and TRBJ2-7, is ETGVTQSPTHLIKTRGQQVTLRCSSQSGHNTVSWYQQALGQGPQFIFQYYREEENGRGNFPPRFSGLQFPNYSSELNVNALELDDSALYLCASSLGAGGSSYEQYFGPGTRLTVT.

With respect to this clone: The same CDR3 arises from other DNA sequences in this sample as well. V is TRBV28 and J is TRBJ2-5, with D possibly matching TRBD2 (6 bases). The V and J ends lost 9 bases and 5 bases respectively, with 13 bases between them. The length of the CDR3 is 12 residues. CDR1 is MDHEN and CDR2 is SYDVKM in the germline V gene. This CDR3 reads CASSGGLETQYF. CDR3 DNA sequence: TGTGCCAGTTCCGGGGGTTTGGAGACCCAGTACTTC.

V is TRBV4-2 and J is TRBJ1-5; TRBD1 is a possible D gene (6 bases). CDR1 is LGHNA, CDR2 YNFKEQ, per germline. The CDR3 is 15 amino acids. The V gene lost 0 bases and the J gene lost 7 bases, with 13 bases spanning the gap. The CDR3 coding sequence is TGTGCCAGCAGCCAAGAATCGGGGGCGGGCCAGCCCCAGCATTTT. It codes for CASSQESGAGQPQHF.

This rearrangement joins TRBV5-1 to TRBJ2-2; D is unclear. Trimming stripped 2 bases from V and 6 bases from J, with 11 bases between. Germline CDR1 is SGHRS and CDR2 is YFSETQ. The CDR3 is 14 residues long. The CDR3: CASSFPTSSGELFF. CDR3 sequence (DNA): TGCGCCAGCAGCTTTCCCACATCTTCCGGGGAGCTGTTTTTT.

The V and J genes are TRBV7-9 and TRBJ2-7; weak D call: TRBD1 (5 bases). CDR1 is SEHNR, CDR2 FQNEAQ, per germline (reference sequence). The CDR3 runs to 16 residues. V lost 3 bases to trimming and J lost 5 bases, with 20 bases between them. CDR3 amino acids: CASSFGPRVDGNEQYF. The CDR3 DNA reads TGTGCCAGCAGCTTTGGCCCCAGGGTCGATGGGAACGAGCAGTACTTC.

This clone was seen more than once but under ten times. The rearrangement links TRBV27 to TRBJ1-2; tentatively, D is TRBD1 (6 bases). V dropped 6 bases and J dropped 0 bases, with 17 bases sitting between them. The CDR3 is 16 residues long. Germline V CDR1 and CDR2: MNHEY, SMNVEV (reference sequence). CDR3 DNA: TGTGCCAGCAGATATACAGGGTTGACACCTAACTATGGCTACACCTTC. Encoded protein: CASRYTGLTPNYGYTF.

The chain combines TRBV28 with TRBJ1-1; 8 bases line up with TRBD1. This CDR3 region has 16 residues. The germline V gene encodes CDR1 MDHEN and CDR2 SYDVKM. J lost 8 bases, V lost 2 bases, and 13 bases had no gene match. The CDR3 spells CASSLIPGQGYSEAFF. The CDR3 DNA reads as TGTGCCAGCAGTTTAATTCCCGGACAGGGATACTCGGAAGCTTTCTTT.

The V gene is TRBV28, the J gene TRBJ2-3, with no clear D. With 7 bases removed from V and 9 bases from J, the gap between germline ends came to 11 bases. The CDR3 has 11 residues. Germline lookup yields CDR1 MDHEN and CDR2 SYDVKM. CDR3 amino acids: CASTDWATQYF. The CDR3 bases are TGTGCCAGCACCGACTGGGCGACGCAGTATTTT.